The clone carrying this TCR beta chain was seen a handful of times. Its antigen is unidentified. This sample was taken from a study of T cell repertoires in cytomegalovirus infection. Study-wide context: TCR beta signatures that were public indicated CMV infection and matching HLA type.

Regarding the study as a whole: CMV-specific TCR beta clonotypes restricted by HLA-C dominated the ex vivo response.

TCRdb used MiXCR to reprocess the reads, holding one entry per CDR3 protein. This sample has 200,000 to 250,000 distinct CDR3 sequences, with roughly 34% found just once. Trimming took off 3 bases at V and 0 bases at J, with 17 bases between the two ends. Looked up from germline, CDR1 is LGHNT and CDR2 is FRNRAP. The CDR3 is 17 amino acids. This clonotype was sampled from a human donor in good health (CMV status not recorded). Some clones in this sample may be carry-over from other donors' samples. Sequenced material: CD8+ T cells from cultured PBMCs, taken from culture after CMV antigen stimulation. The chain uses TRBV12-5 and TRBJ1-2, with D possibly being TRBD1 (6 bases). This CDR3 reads CASGLGGAALSNYGYTF. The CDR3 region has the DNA TGTGCTAGTGGTTTAGGGGGGGCCGCACTTTCTAACTATGGCTACACCTTC. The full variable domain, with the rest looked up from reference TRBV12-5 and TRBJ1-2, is DARVTQTPRHKVTEMGQEVTMRCQPILGHNTVFWYRQTMMQGLELLAYFRNRAPLDDSGMPKDRFSAEMPDATLATLKIQPSEPRDSAVYFCASGLGGAALSNYGYTFGSGTRLTVV.